This record looks at one TCR beta chain sequence and its context. This sample is drawn from a study of blood T cell repertoires in COVID-19. The table came from immunoSEQ multiplex PCR; TCRdb's copy has only in-frame clones and leaves some out. The profile shows approximately 61,000 clones, roughly 84% of them singletons. The J segment lost 1 base and the V segment lost 5 bases, leaving 7 bases of the junction unmatched. Germline CDR1 reads GTSNPN; CDR2 reads SVGIG (reference sequence). This CDR3 has 15 amino acids. V is TRBV30 and J is TRBJ2-3, with 9 positions matching TRBD2. The sequence came from a man over 45 with COVID-19, enrolled during active disease. Sample: peripheral blood. Here the CDR3 reads CAWGQREDGTDTQYF. The CDR3 DNA reads TGTGCCTGGGGTCAGCGGGAGGACGGCACAGATACGCAGTATTTT.